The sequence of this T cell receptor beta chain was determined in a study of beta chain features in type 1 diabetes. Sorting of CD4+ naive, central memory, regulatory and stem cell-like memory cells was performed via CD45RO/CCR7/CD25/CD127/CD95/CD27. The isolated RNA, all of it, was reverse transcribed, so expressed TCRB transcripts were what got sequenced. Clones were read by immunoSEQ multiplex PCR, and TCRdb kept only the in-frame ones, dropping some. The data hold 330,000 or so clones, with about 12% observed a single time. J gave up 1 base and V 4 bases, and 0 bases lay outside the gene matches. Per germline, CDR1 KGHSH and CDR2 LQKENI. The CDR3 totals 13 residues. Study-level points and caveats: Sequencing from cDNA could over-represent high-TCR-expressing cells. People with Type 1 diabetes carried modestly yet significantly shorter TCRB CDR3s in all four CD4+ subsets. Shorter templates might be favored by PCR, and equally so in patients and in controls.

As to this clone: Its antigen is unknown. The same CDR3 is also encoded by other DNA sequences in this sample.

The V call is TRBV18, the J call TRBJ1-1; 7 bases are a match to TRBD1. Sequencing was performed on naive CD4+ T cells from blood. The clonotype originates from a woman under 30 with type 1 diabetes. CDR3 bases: TGTGCCAGCTCACGGGACAGGAACACTGAAGCTTTCTTT. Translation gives CASSRDRNTEAFF.